These T cell receptor beta chains were read from a single sample in a study of neoadjuvant anti-PD-1 for oral cavity cancer. Libraries were prepared by immunoSEQ multiplex PCR; TCRdb keeps only in-frame clonotypes and omits some of them. The sample holds approximately 13,000 clones; less than 75% are singletons and the top ten take 2% to 2.5%. The sequencing used PBMCs, collected before nivolumab (anti-PD-1) treatment. Every receptor here comes from a person between 40 and 85 years old with oral cavity squamous cell carcinoma. CDR3s include the opening cysteine and the closing phenylalanine or tryptophan. A D gene is named only where the DNA matches it firmly. Not all rows give a size; the values are once, few, many and, for expanded clones, a class.

abundance,d_gene,v_gene,j_gene,CDR3nt,CDR3aa
NA,NA,TRBV7-6,TRBJ2-5,TGTGCCAGCAGCTTATCCCCGCAAGAGACCCAGTACTTC,CASSLSPQETQYF
once,NA,TRBV9,TRBJ1-2,TGTGCCAGCAGCGTAGAAGGCAGAAACTATGGCTACACCTTC,CASSVEGRNYGYTF
few,NA,TRBV7-8,TRBJ2-2,TGTGCCAGCAGCTTAGGGGATCCCGCCGGGGAGCTGTTTTTT,CASSLGDPAGELFF
NA,TRBD2,TRBV28,TRBJ2-7,TGTGCCAGCTGCTCACTAGCGGGAGTGTACGAGCAGTACTTC,CASCSLAGVYEQYF
NA,NA,TRBV7-2,TRBJ2-6,TGTGCCAGCACCTTTGGGGGCAGGGGAAATTATGGGGCCAACGTCCTGACTTTC,CASTFGGRGNYGANVLTF
NA,TRBD2,TRBV5-1,TRBJ2-3,TGCGCCAGCAACGCGGGGGGGCCTCGCACAGATACGCAGTATTTT,CASNAGGPRTDTQYF
NA,TRBD1,TRBV5-1,TRBJ1-2,TGCGCCAGCAGCTTGGATGGACAGGGGAACCATGGCTACACCTTC,CASSLDGQGNHGYTF
NA,TRBD1,TRBV6-1,TRBJ1-5,TGTGCCAGCAGTGGGCGGGACAGGAGGGATCAGCCCCAGCATTTT,CASSGRDRRDQPQHF
NA,NA,TRBV29-1,TRBJ1-2,TGCAGCGTTGACCAGGGTACTAACTATGGCTACACCTTC,CSVDQGTNYGYTF
NA,NA,TRBV7-2,TRBJ1-6,TGTGCCAGCAGCTTAGTGGGGAGCTCCTATAATTCACCCCTCCACTTT,CASSLVGSSYNSPLHF
few,NA,TRBV6-5,TRBJ2-7,TGTGCCAGCAGTTACTCAGCCGACTCCTACGAGCAGTACTTC,CASSYSADSYEQYF
few,NA,TRBV5-1,TRBJ2-7,TGCGCCAGCAGCTACCTTCTAGAGTCCTCGAGCGAGCAGTACTTC,CASSYLLESSSEQYF
few,NA,TRBV7-9,TRBJ2-1,TGTGCCAGCAGCCCTAACGTCGGGGGCAATGAGCAGTTCTTC,CASSPNVGGNEQFF
NA,NA,TRBV5-6,TRBJ1-1,TGTGCCAGCAGCTCGTTACGGGGGATGAACACTGAAGCTTTCTTT,CASSSLRGMNTEAFF
NA,TRBD2,TRBV14,TRBJ2-1,TGTGCCAGCAGCCAGTCTAGCGGGGCCAACAATGAGCAGTTCTTC,CASSQSSGANNEQFF
NA,TRBD2,TRBV5-1,TRBJ2-1,TGCGCCAGCAGCTCCGAACTAGCGTCTCTCAATGAGCAGTTCTTC,CASSSELASLNEQFF
NA,TRBD2,TRBV14,TRBJ2-7,TGTGCCAGCAGCCCGGGGGGGTACGAGCAGTACTTC,CASSPGGYEQYF
NA,TRBD1,TRBV6-6,TRBJ2-3,TGTGCCAGCAGTCTCGGGACAGGCACGCGCACAGATACGCAGTATTTT,CASSLGTGTRTDTQYF
NA,NA,TRBV5-5,TRBJ1-4,TGTGCCAGCAGCTTGACGGAAAATGAAAAACTGTTTTTT,CASSLTENEKLFF
NA,TRBD2,TRBV9,TRBJ2-2,TGTGCCAGTCTACCGGGACTAGCGGGGGTGTTCTCCGGGGAGCTGTTTTTT,CASLPGLAGVFSGELFF
NA,TRBD1,TRBV19,TRBJ2-6,TGTGCCAGTAATAACAGGGGAGCTGGGGCCAACGTCCTGACTTTC,CASNNRGAGANVLTF
once,NA,TRBV28,TRBJ1-5,TGTGCCAGCAGCGGATGGAATCAGCCCCAGCATTTT,CASSGWNQPQHF
NA,NA,TRBV27,TRBJ2-1,TGTGCCAGCAGTAGGGCCCCCCACGGAGCCTCCTACAATGAGCAGTTCTTC,CASSRAPHGASYNEQFF
once,TRBD1,TRBV18,TRBJ1-5,TGTGCCAGCTCACCCAGACAGGGCCGCCGGAATCAGCCCCAGCATTTT,CASSPRQGRRNQPQHF
NA,NA,TRBV5-1,TRBJ2-1,TGCGCCAGCAGCTTTTCTAGCGTAACCTACAATGAGCAGTTCTTC,CASSFSSVTYNEQFF
few,TRBD1,TRBV4-1,TRBJ1-2,TGCGCCAGCAGCGCGGACAGGGTGAACTATGGCTACACCTTC,CASSADRVNYGYTF
once,NA,TRBV7-2,TRBJ2-7,TGTGCCAGCAGCCTCAACAGGGTTAACTACGAGCAGTACTTC,CASSLNRVNYEQYF
once,TRBD1,TRBV5-1,TRBJ1-1,TGCGCCAGCAGCTTACAGGGGATGAGGACTGAAGCTTTCTTT,CASSLQGMRTEAFF
few,TRBD2,TRBV18,TRBJ2-5,TGTGCCAGCTCACCCCGGACAACGGGAGCTGGTAGCGGGGGAGGCGAGACCCAGTACTTC,CASSPRTTGAGSGGGETQYF
once,TRBD2,TRBV19,TRBJ2-7,TGTGCCAGTAGTATACCCGGAGGGGCTAGCGGGAGCGAGCAGTACTTC,CASSIPGGASGSEQYF
NA,NA,TRBV5-1,TRBJ1-1,TGCGCCAGCAGCTTGGCCGTCGGGGGTCGGGACACTGAAGCTTTCTTT,CASSLAVGGRDTEAFF
few,NA,TRBV2,TRBJ2-1,TGTGCCACCCAGGGGGGGGGCCATGAGCAGTTCTTC,CATQGGGHEQFF
NA,NA,TRBV12-5,TRBJ1-1,TGTGCTAGTGGTTTGGGTACGGGAACTGAAGCTTTCTTT,CASGLGTGTEAFF
medium-sized,TRBD1,TRBV29-1,TRBJ2-2,TGCAGCGTTGCGGGACAGGGGGCGGTCGGGGAGCTGTTTTTT,CSVAGQGAVGELFF
few,NA,TRBV5-1,TRBJ2-1,TGCGCCAGCAGCCGAGACAGCAACAATGAGCAGTTCTTC,CASSRDSNNEQFF
NA,TRBD1,TRBV15,TRBJ1-4,TGTGCCACCAGCAGAATATGGGACAGGGGTGTTGTAAGAGAAAAACTGTTTTTT,CATSRIWDRGVVREKLFF
NA,TRBD1,TRBV18,TRBJ1-1,TGTGCCAGCTCACCGGGGACAGGGGTTGCTTTCTTT,CASSPGTGVAFF
NA,NA,TRBV6-5,TRBJ1-1,TGTGCCAGCAGGGGGGCCGGGGGTAGAGCTTTCTTT,CASRGAGGRAFF
NA,TRBD1,TRBV6-1,TRBJ2-4,TGTGCCAGCAGTGACAACTTAGGGGGCGCGGGCAACATTCAGTACTTC,CASSDNLGGAGNIQYF
NA,NA,TRBV6-5,TRBJ1-1,TGTGCCAGCTTTCCAACAGGCTGGAACACTGAAGCTTTCTTT,CASFPTGWNTEAFF
NA,TRBD2,TRBV7-9,TRBJ2-1,TGTGCCAGCAGCCCGACTAGCGGAGGGGACAATGAGCAGTTCTTC,CASSPTSGGDNEQFF
NA,TRBD1,TRBV7-2,TRBJ2-4,TGTGCCAGCAGCAGACGGACAGGGCAAAACATTCAGTACTTC,CASSRRTGQNIQYF
few,NA,TRBV10-1,TRBJ2-7,TGCGCCAGCAGTGACCATGGAACCTCCTACGAGCAGTACTTC,CASSDHGTSYEQYF
NA,NA,TRBV5-4,TRBJ2-7,TGTGCCAGCAGCTTGGTGGGGAGACTTTCCTACGAGCAGTACTTC,CASSLVGRLSYEQYF